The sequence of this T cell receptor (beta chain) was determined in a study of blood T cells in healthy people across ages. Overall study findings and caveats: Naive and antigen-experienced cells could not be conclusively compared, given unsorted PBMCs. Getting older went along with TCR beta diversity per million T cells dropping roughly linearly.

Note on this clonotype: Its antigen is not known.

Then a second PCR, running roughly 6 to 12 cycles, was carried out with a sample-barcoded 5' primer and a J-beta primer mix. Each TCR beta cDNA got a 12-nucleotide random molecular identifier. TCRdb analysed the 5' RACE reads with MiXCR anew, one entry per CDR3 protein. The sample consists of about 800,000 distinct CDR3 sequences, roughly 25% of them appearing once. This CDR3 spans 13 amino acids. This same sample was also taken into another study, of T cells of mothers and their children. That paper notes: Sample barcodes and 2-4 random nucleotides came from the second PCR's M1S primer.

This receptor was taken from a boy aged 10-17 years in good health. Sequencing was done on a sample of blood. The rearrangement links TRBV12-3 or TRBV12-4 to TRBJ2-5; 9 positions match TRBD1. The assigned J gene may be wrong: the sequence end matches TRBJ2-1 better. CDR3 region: CASSVDRGNEQFF. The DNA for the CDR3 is TGTGCCAGCAGCGTGGACAGGGGAAATGAGCAGTTCTTC.